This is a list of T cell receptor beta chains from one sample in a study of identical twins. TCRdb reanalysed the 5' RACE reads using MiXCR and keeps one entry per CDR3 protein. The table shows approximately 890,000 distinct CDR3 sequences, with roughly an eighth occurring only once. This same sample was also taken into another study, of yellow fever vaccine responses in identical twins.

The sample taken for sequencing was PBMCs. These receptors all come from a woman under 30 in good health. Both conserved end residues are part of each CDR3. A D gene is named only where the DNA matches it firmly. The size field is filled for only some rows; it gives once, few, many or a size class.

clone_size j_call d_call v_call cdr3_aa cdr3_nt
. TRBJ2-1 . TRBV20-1 CSASSGPYNEQFF TGCAGTGCTTCCAGCGGGCCATACAATGAGCAGTTCTTC
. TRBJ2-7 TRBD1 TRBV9 CASSVSDRAFYEQYF TGTGCCAGCAGCGTATCCGACAGGGCTTTCTACGAGCAGTACTTC
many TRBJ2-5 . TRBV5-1 CASRGRGPQETQYF TGCGCCAGCAGGGGGCGGGGGCCCCAAGAGACCCAGTACTTC
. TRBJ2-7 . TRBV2 CASNLASEQYF TGTGCCAGCAACCTAGCTAGTGAGCAGTACTTC
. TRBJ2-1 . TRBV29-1 CSAEGGGTPSYNEQFF TGCAGCGCCGAAGGGGGGGGGACTCCCTCCTACAATGAGCAGTTCTTC
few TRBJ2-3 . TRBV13 CASSLQDEQRWVYTDTQYF TGTGCCAGCAGCTTACAGGACGAACAGCGTTGGGTATATACAGATACGCAGTATTTT
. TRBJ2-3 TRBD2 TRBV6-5 CASSYSGTTPTDTQYF TGTGCCAGCAGTTACAGCGGGACTACCCCCACAGATACGCAGTATTTT
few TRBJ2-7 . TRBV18 CASSAGTAIWYF TGTGCCAGCTCAGCCGGGACCGCGATCTGGTACTTC
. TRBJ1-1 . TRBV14 CASSQVEGRTEAFF TGTGCCAGCAGCCAAGTCGAGGGGCGCACTGAAGCTTTCTTT
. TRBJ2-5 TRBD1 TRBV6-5 CASSYRHRGETQYF TGTGCCAGCAGTTACCGTCACAGGGGAGAGACCCAGTACTTC
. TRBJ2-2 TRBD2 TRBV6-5 CTSSLDGWGLAVNTGELFF TGTACCAGCAGTTTAGATGGATGGGGACTAGCGGTTAACACCGGGGAGCTGTTTTTT
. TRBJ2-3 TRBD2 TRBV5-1 CASRLRGRGDTQYF TGCGCCAGCAGACTCCGGGGGAGGGGAGATACGCAGTATTTT
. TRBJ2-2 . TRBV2 CASSEGSGVTGELFF TGTGCCAGCAGTGAAGGATCAGGGGTCACCGGGGAGCTGTTTTTT
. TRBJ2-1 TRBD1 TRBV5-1 CARPGKGAGLGGRSYNEQFF TGCGCCAGACCAGGGAAGGGGGCAGGTCTCGGCGGGCGGTCCTACAATGAGCAGTTCTTC
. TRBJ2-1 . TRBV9 CASSVGSGSLFF .
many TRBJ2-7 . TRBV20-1 CSARDLVGYEQYF TGCAGTGCTAGAGACCTAGTTGGATACGAGCAGTACTTC
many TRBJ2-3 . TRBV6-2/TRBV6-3 CASSYSILGDTQYF TGTGCCAGCAGTTACTCGATTCTAGGCGATACGCAGTATTTT
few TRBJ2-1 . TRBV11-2 CASSHPIGGWKVDEQFF TGTGCCAGCAGCCACCCAATCGGGGGTTGGAAGGTCGATGAGCAGTTCTTC
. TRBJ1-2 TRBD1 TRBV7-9 CASSLAGQGVYGYTF TGTGCCAGCAGCTTAGCGGGACAGGGTGTCTATGGCTACACCTTC
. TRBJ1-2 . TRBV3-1 CASSQLQGGGYTF TGTGCCAGCAGCCAACTACAGGGAGGAGGCTACACCTTC
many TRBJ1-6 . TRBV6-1 CATRHRNSPLHF TGTGCCACTCGGCACCGGAATTCACCCCTCCACTTT
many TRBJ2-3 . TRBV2 CASLLQRSKRTTDTQYF TGTGCCAGTCTCCTTCAGCGGTCGAAACGTACCACAGATACGCAGTATTTT
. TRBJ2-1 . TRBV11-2 CASSLNSPNEQFF TGTGCCAGCAGCTTAAACAGCCCCAATGAGCAGTTCTTC
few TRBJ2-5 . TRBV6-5 CASSFSPNRAKEETQYF TGTGCCAGCAGTTTTTCCCCTAACAGGGCTAAGGAAGAGACCCAGTACTTC
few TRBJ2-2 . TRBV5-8 CASSWDMNTGELFF TGTGCCAGCAGTTGGGACATGAACACCGGGGAGCTGTTTTTT
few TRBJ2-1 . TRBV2 CATPKGGRYNEQFF TGTGCCACCCCGAAGGGGGGAAGGTACAATGAGCAGTTCTTC
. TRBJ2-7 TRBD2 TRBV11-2 CASSPLAGATYEQYF TGTGCCAGCAGCCCACTAGCGGGAGCAACCTACGAGCAGTACTTC
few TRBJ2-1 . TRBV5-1 CASTQGGNEQFF TGCGCCAGCACCCAGGGAGGCAATGAGCAGTTCTTC
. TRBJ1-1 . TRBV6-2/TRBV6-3 CASQTDLNTEAFF TGTGCCAGTCAGACAGATTTGAACACTGAAGCTTTCTTT
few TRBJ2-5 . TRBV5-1 CASSQGIGETQYF TGCGCCAGCAGCCAGGGGATAGGGGAGACCCAGTACTTC
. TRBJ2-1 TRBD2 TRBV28 CASRTLAGVRLYYNEQFF TGTGCCAGCAGAACACTAGCGGGAGTTCGACTATACTACAATGAGCAGTTCTTC
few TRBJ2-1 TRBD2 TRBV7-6 CASSQGLARDNEQFF TGTGCCAGCAGCCAAGGACTAGCCAGGGACAATGAGCAGTTCTTC
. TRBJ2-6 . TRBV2 CASTTGQSSGANVLTF TGTGCCAGCACCACGGGACAAAGCTCTGGGGCCAACGTCCTGACTTTC
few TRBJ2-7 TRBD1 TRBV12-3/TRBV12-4 CASSYGQVSYEQYF TGTGCCAGCAGTTATGGACAGGTATCCTACGAGCAGTACTTC
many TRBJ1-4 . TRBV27 CASSSLATNEKLFF TGTGCCAGCAGTTCGCTTGCAACTAATGAAAAACTGTTTTTT
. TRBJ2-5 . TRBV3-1 CASSQDVREETQYF TGTGCCAGCAGCCAAGATGTTAGGGAAGAGACCCAGTACTTC
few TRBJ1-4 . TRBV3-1 CASSQAGTLAEKLFF TGTGCCAGCAGCCAAGCCGGGACTCTTGCTGAAAAACTGTTTTTT
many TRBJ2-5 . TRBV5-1 CASSFGEETQYF TGTGCCAGCAGCTTCGGGGAAGAGACCCAGTACTTC
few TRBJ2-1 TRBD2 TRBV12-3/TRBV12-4 CASVIAGEQFF TGTGCCAGCGTAATAGCGGGGGAGCAGTTCTTC
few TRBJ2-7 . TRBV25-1 CASSESLASSYEQYF TGTGCCAGCAGTGAATCACTAGCAAGCTCCTACGAGCAGTACTTC
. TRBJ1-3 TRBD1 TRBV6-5 CASSYSWDRELTGNTIYF TGTGCCAGCAGTTACTCTTGGGACAGGGAATTAACTGGAAACACCATATATTTT
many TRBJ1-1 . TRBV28 CASSFPSTGNTEAFF TGTGCCAGCAGTTTCCCCTCGACGGGGAACACTGAAGCTTTCTTT
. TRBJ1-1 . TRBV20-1 CSARAPGNTEAFF TGCAGTGCTAGGGCCCCGGGAAACACTGAAGCTTTCTTT
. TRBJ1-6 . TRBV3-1 CASSGYGTDSPLHF TGTGCCAGCAGTGGTTACGGTACTGATTCACCCCTCCACTTT
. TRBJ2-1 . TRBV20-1 CSARDLARYFNEQFF TGCAGTGCTAGAGATCTAGCTAGGTACTTCAATGAGCAGTTCTTC
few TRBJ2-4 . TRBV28 CASTGPLAKNIQYF TGTGCCAGCACCGGCCCTCTAGCCAAAAACATTCAGTACTTC
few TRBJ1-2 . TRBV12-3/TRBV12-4 CASSFWRKDGYTF TGTGCCAGCAGTTTTTGGCGAAAGGATGGCTACACCTTC
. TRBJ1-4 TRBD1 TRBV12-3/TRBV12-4 CASSFTGAEKLFF TGTGCCAGCAGTTTTACAGGGGCGGAAAAACTGTTTTTT
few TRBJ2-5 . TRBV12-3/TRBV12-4 CASKRGRIQETQYF TGTGCCAGCAAAAGAGGACGCATCCAAGAGACCCAGTACTTC
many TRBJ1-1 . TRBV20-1 CSARDGRNTEAFF TGCAGTGCTAGAGATGGGAGAAACACTGAAGCTTTCTTT
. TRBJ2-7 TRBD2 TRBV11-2 CASSLFAGGPYEQYF TGTGCCAGCAGCTTGTTCGCGGGAGGGCCCTACGAGCAGTACTTC
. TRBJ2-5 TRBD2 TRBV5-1 CASALGGGIQETQYF TGCGCCAGCGCCTTGGGCGGGGGGATCCAAGAGACCCAGTACTTC
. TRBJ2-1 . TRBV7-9 CASSLRGPPGNEQFF TGTGCCAGCAGCTTAAGGGGCCCCCCGGGCAATGAGCAGTTCTTC